The 31 T cell receptor beta chains below come from one sample, sequenced in a study of blood T cell repertoires in COVID-19. The method was immunoSEQ multiplex PCR; TCRdb's version includes in-frame clones alone and lacks a portion of them. The top ten clones hold around 3% of a sample with some 220,000 clones, around 83% of them seen once. Sequenced input: peripheral blood. The receptor source for this set is a man over 45 who had recovered from COVID-19.

The chain carries TRBV6-1 and TRBJ2-3; 9 nucleotides agree with TRBD1. CDR3 length: 17 residues. V gave up 2 bases and J gave up 3 bases; unmatched junction bases: 9. The germline V gene encodes CDR1 MNHNS and CDR2 SASEGT. In DNA, the CDR3 is TGTGCCAGCAGTGAAAGTTGGACAGGGGCGAGGACAGATACGCAGTATTTT. Protein: CASSESWTGARTDTQYF.

The chain couples TRBV19 to TRBJ1-1; D not certain. In germline, CDR1 is LNHDA, CDR2 SQIVND (reference sequence). The length of the CDR3 is 14 residues. Trimming shortened V by 6 bases and J by 4 bases, and 15 bases separated the two germline ends. CDR3 protein: CASSIRRGGTEAFF. The CDR3 DNA sequence: TGTGCCAGTAGCATCCGGCGGGGAGGCACTGAAGCTTTCTTT.

A note on this clone: The germline gene is not matched at one end of the junction; a read error may be the cause. J is TRBJ2-4 and V is TRBV2; TRBD1 aligns across 11 bases. The CDR3 runs to 13 residues. Germline-derived CDR1 and CDR2 are SNHLY and FYNNEI. The CDR3 spells CASSGGTGGPSGF. The CDR3 bases are TGTGCCAGCAGTGGGGGGACAGGGGGTCCGAGTGGGTTC.

The chain has TRBV6-2 or TRBV6-3 and TRBJ1-5; D possibly corresponds to TRBD1 (5 bases). The CDR3 totals 13 residues. The germline CDR1 and CDR2 sequences are MNHEY and SVGEGT. V dropped 5 bases and J dropped 7 bases, with 12 bases sitting between them. The CDR3 loop is CASSRGGNQPQHF. The CDR3 bases are TGTGCCAGCAGTCGGGGGGGAAACCAGCCCCAGCATTTT.

The rearrangement uses TRBV10-3 and TRBJ1-4, with TRBD1 as a possible D gene (6 bases). The CDR3 consists of 16 residues. Trimming removed 0 bases from V and 4 bases from J, with 12 bases in between. Germline lookup yields CDR1 ENHRY and CDR2 SYGVKD. The CDR3 spells CAISESTGTYNEKLFF. CDR3 DNA: TGTGCCATCAGTGAGTCGACAGGAACCTATAATGAAAAACTGTTTTTT.

The chain carries TRBV9 and TRBJ2-1; 8 bases map to TRBD1. The CDR3 is made up of 15 amino acids. Germline trimming cut 2 bases from V and 9 bases from J; bases unmatched to any gene: 10. CDR1 and CDR2 (germline): SGDLS, YYNGEE. The CDR3: CASSVRTGPYGEQFF. CDR3 nucleotide sequence: TGTGCCAGCAGCGTTAGGACAGGGCCCTACGGTGAGCAGTTCTTC.

On this clone itself: At one of its ends the junction is not consistent with the germline gene, which may arise from a read error. CDR3 residues: CASRLQGNSGELFF. The CDR3 DNA reads TGTGCCAGCAGGCTGCAGGGGAACAGCGGGGAGCTGTTTTTT. The rearrangement joins TRBV27 to TRBJ2-2; D possibly corresponds to TRBD1 (6 bases). CDR3 length equals 14 residues. Germline V gene lookup returns CDR1 MNHEY and CDR2 SMNVEV (reference sequence).

This clone was seen only once. The rearrangement links TRBV30 to TRBJ1-5; a possible D gene is TRBD1 (5 bases). Trimming pared 1 base from V and 0 bases from J, leaving 13 bases between. The CDR3 covers 16 residues. Germline V CDR1 and CDR2: GTSNPN, SVGIG (reference sequence). CDR3 sequence reads: CAWSGGWTSSNQPQHF. CDR3 nucleotides: TGTGCCTGGAGTGGGGGATGGACATCTAGCAATCAGCCCCAGCATTTT.

The J gene is TRBJ2-2, the V gene TRBV25-1; D is ambiguous. Germline CDR1 MGHDK, CDR2 SYGVNS. Trimming took off 6 bases at V and 5 bases at J, with 7 bases between the two ends. The CDR3 is 12 residues long. In DNA, the CDR3 is TGTGCCAGCAGCCCCGGGACCGGGGAGCTGTTTTTT. It encodes CASSPGTGELFF.

This sequence joins TRBV27 and TRBJ2-7; a weak D match, TRBD2 (5 bases). CDR1 and CDR2 (germline): MNHEY, SMNVEV (reference sequence). This CDR3 contains 17 residues. Trimming took off 0 bases at V and 2 bases at J, with 17 bases between the two ends. CDR3 in amino acids: CASSLSGLASGTYEQYF. DNA of the CDR3: TGTGCCAGCAGTTTATCGGGATTAGCAAGCGGCACCTACGAGCAGTACTTC.

This sequence joins TRBV28 and TRBJ2-3; 13 bases map to TRBD2. The CDR3 totals 17 residues. V shed 3 bases, J shed 2 bases, and the junction held 5 bases outside the gene matches. The germline CDR1 and CDR2 sequences are MDHEN and SYDVKM. The CDR3, as DNA: TGTGCCAGCAGTTTGTCTGGACTAGCGGGAGACACAGATACGCAGTATTTT. Its translation: CASSLSGLAGDTDTQYF.

The rearrangement links TRBV27 to TRBJ2-7, with a possible D match to TRBD1 (5 bases). The CDR3 is 14 amino acids. Germline V gene data show CDR1 as MNHEY and CDR2 as SMNVEV (reference sequence). Trimming shortened V by 3 bases and J by 2 bases, and 11 bases separated the two germline ends. The DNA for the CDR3 is TGTGCCAGCAGTTTCAAGGGGCCCCCCTACGAGCAGTACTTC. This sequence encodes CASSFKGPPYEQYF.

CDR3 nucleotide sequence: TGTGCCAGCAGTTTATCAGGATTCCGTATAGCCAAAAACATTCAGTACTTC. It translates to CASSLSGFRIAKNIQYF. The rearrangement joins TRBV28 to TRBJ2-4; D gene unclear. CDR3 length: 17 amino acids. Germline values: CDR1 MDHEN, CDR2 SYDVKM. V was trimmed by 1 base and J by 0 bases, leaving 13 bases between them.

There are a few counts of this clone. The chain joins TRBV18 to TRBJ1-1; TRBD1 matches at 7 bases. CDR1 is KGHSH, CDR2 LQKENI, per germline. With 5 bases clipped from V and 5 bases from J, the junction kept 8 bases outside the gene matches. This CDR3 is built from 14 residues. Here the CDR3 reads CASSNRQGWTEAFF. The CDR3 DNA reads as TGTGCCAGCTCAAACCGACAGGGATGGACTGAAGCTTTCTTT.

V and J are TRBV28 and TRBJ2-2; weak D call: TRBD2 (5 bases). CDR1 is MDHEN and CDR2 is SYDVKM in the germline V gene. V shed 5 bases and J shed 1 base, with 8 bases lying between them. The CDR3 consists of 14 residues. The CDR3 here is CASSNAGNTGELFF. The CDR3 DNA follows: TGTGCCAGCAGTAATGCGGGGAACACCGGGGAGCTGTTTTTT.

The genes are TRBV4-1 and TRBJ2-3, with 10 bases aligning to TRBD2. CDR3 length equals 17 residues. V was pared by 0 bases and J by 2 bases, with 5 bases of the junction left unmatched. From germline, CDR1 is MGHRA and CDR2 YSYEKL. The CDR3, as DNA: TGCGCCAGCAGCCAAGATTCGCTAGCGGGGGCCACAGATACGCAGTATTTT. It codes for CASSQDSLAGATDTQYF.

This clone came up once. V usage is TRBV6-4 and J usage is TRBJ2-5; 9 positions match TRBD1. The trim removed 4 bases at V and 5 bases at J, leaving 5 bases unmatched. CDR1 and CDR2 (germline): MRHNA, SNTAGT. The CDR3 runs 14 residues. The DNA for the CDR3 is TGTGCCAGCAGTGCCGACAGGGGGACGGAGACCCAGTACTTC. Its protein is CASSADRGTETQYF.

The chain couples TRBV6-1 to TRBJ2-4; 12 bases are shared with TRBD2. The junction had 5 bases not matched to a gene; V was cut back by 4 bases and J by 1 base. CDR3 length: 17 amino acids. Looked up from germline, CDR1 is MNHNS and CDR2 is SASEGT. The CDR3 protein is CASSAPTSGSAKNIQYF. The DNA for the CDR3 is TGTGCCAGCAGTGCCCCGACTAGCGGGAGTGCCAAAAACATTCAGTACTTC.

This chain uses TRBV10-2 with TRBJ1-5; D may be TRBD1 (5 bases). The V gene's germline CDR1 is WSHSY and CDR2 SAAADI. V was pared by 6 bases and J by 3 bases, with 12 bases between. This CDR3 has 14 residues. CDR3 sequence (DNA): TGCGCCAGCAGAAAGGGGACTATCAATCAGCCCCAGCATTTT. It encodes CASRKGTINQPQHF.

The chain is built from TRBV15 and TRBJ2-7; maybe TRBD1 (6 bases). Germline V CDR1 and CDR2: LNHNV, YYDKDF (reference sequence). The CDR3 is 16 residues long. The V end was cut by 1 base, the J end by 1 base, with 14 bases between. The chain's CDR3 is CATSRVLTGPSYEQYF. CDR3 sequence (DNA): TGTGCCACCAGCAGAGTTCTGACAGGTCCATCCTACGAGCAGTACTTC.

This chain uses TRBV5-6 with TRBJ2-2; the match to TRBD2 covers 13 bases. Germline CDR1 reads SGHDT; CDR2 reads YYEEEE. The CDR3 sequence is 17 residues long. V lost 4 bases, J lost 5 bases, and 8 bases stayed unmatched. The CDR3 DNA is TGTGCCAGCAGCCCCCGACTAGCGGGAGGAAGAACCGGGGAGCTGTTTTTT. Translated, it gives CASSPRLAGGRTGELFF.

The chain uses TRBV3-1 (or the pseudogene TRBV3-2) and TRBJ2-7, with a weak D call TRBD1 (5 bases). V lost 1 base and J 9 bases, leaving 16 bases between the germline ends. Germline CDR1 is LGHDT and CDR2 is YNNKEL (reference sequence). The CDR3 spans 14 residues. CDR3 DNA sequence: TGTGCCAGCAGCCAAGGATCCCGACAGCAACGGCAGTACTTC. This translates into CASSQGSRQQRQYF.

The chain has TRBV6-5 and TRBJ2-1, with 8 bases that match TRBD2. J gave up 7 bases and V 0 bases, and 5 bases lay outside the gene matches. The germline gives CDR1 MNHEY, CDR2 SVGAGI. The CDR3 length is 15 residues. CDR3 amino acids: CASSYSSGRKNEQFF. The CDR3 DNA reads TGTGCCAGCAGTTACTCCAGCGGGAGAAAAAATGAGCAGTTCTTC.

V gene TRBV10-3 combines with J gene TRBJ1-2; 7 bases align to TRBD1. The CDR3 is 15 amino acids. V was clipped by 6 bases and J by 4 bases; unmatched bases: 11. The germline CDR1 and CDR2 sequences are ENHRY and SYGVKD. The DNA for the CDR3 is TGTGCCATCAGGCCATCGGGACAGATCGGCTATGGCTACACCTTC. It specifies CAIRPSGQIGYGYTF.

This clone has only one observation. The chain recombines TRBV6-5 with TRBJ2-3, with TRBD2 matching over 10 bases. The CDR3 runs to 14 residues. Germline V gene sequence: CDR1 MNHEY, CDR2 SVGAGI. V dropped 2 bases and J dropped 14; count of bases not matched to a gene: 10. The CDR3 nucleotides are TGTGCCAGCAGTTACCAGCCTAGCGGGAGTTGGTTGTATTTT. Residues: CASSYQPSGSWLYF.

This chain links TRBV27 with TRBJ2-7, with 9 bases that match TRBD2. Germline V gene data show CDR1 as MNHEY and CDR2 as SMNVEV (reference sequence). This CDR3 has 16 amino acids. V shed 2 bases and J 2 bases; nucleotides not matched to a gene: 7. CDR3 nucleotides: TGTGCCAGCAGTTTAGCCGGGACTAGCAGTGCCTACGAGCAGTACTTC. Translated, it gives CASSLAGTSSAYEQYF.

This sequence joins TRBV29-1 and TRBJ1-2; maybe TRBD1 (5 bases). The V end lost 5 bases, the J end lost 6 bases, and 13 bases lay between the germline ends. The CDR3 has 12 residues. From germline, CDR1 is SQVTM and CDR2 ANQGSEA. Here the CDR3 reads CSVLDSQHGYTF. DNA of the CDR3: TGCAGCGTTCTCGACAGTCAACATGGCTACACCTTC.

The gene calls are TRBV15 and TRBJ2-5; D gene uncertain. CDR3 size: 14 residues. Germline CDR1 is LNHNV and CDR2 is YYDKDF (reference sequence). V lost 3 bases and J 1 base, leaving 9 bases between the germline ends. CDR3 sequence reads: CATSRVYSQETQYF. The CDR3 bases are TGTGCCACCAGCAGGGTATACAGCCAAGAGACCCAGTACTTC.

The V and J genes are TRBV30 and TRBJ2-1; TRBD2 matches at 9 bases. With V trimmed by 5 bases and J by 5 bases, 13 bases remained unmatched. Germline CDR1 and CDR2: GTSNPN and SVGIG (reference sequence). CDR3 length: 16 residues. The CDR3 DNA reads as TGTGCCTGGGACTTGGGCCTGGGACTAGCAGACAATGAGCAGTTCTTC. As protein: CAWDLGLGLADNEQFF. Drawing the rest from reference TRBV30 and TRBJ2-1, the complete variable domain is SQTIHQWPATLVQPVGSPLSLECTVEGTSNPNLYWYRQAAGRGLQLLFYSVGIGQISSEVPQNLSASRPQDRQFILSSKKLLLSDSGFYLCAWDLGLGLADNEQFFGPGTRLTVL.

This clone was detected only a few times. V usage is TRBV19 and J usage is TRBJ1-5; 11 positions match TRBD1. Germline-derived CDR1 and CDR2 are LNHDA and SQIVND (reference sequence). The CDR3 is made up of 17 amino acids. After removal of 5 bases from V and 3 bases from J, the junction contained 9 bases not matched to a gene. The CDR3 DNA is TGTGCCAGTAGTGGCCCGGACAGGGGGCGGGACAATCAGCCCCAGCATTTT. Translation gives CASSGPDRGRDNQPQHF. Combining the CDR3 with reference TRBV19 and TRBJ1-5 gives the whole variable domain DGGITQSPKYLFRKEGQNVTLSCEQNLNHDAMYWYRQDPGQGLRLIYYSQIVNDFQKGDIAEGYSVSREKKESFPLTVTSAQKNPTAFYLCASSGPDRGRDNQPQHFGDGTRLSIL.

The J gene is TRBJ1-5, the V gene TRBV28; TRBD1 matches 9 bases. This CDR3 is built from 14 residues. V was pared by 6 bases and J by 5 bases, with 5 bases of the junction left unmatched. Per germline, CDR1 MDHEN and CDR2 SYDVKM. The CDR3 sequence is CASREQGAHQPQHF. As DNA, the CDR3 is TGTGCCAGCAGAGAACAGGGGGCTCATCAGCCCCAGCATTTT.